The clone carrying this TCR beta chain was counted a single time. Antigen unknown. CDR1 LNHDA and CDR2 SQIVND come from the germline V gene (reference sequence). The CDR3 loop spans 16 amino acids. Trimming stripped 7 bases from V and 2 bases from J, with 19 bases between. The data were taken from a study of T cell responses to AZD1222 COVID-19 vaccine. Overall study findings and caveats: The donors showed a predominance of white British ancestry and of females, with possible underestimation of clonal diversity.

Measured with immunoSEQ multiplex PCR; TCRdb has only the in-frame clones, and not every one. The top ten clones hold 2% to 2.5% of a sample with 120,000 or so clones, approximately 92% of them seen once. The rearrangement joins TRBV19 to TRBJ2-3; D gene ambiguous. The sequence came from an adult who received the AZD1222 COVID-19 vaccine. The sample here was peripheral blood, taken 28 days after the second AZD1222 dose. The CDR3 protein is CASTRTSGSNTDTQYF. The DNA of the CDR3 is TGTGCCAGTACCCGCACCTCGGGCTCAAACACAGATACGCAGTATTTT.